This is a list of T cell receptor beta chains from one sample in a study of blood T cell repertoires in COVID-19. The data were produced by immunoSEQ multiplex PCR, yet TCRdb's version contains in-frame clones alone and is incomplete. The data show about 210,000 clones, around nine tenths seen once. The sequencing sample was made of peripheral blood. These receptor sequences come from a man aged 40-49 years with acute or convalescent COVID-19. CDR3s leave out the opening cysteine and the closing phenylalanine or tryptophan. The order of the fields is V gene, J gene, CDR3 protein.

v_gene: TRBV5-5
j_gene: TRBJ2-2
CDR3aa: ASSLFWRAGELF

v_gene: TRBV21-1
j_gene: TRBJ2-3
CDR3aa: ASEFISRIAGATDTQY

v_gene: TRBV24-1
j_gene: TRBJ1-2
CDR3aa: ATSEGGEFYGYT

v_gene: TRBV3-1/TRBV3-2
j_gene: TRBJ2-7
CDR3aa: ASSRTAENAYEQY

v_gene: TRBV7-9
j_gene: TRBJ2-3
CDR3aa: ASSPTGGSWSTQY

v_gene: TRBV19
j_gene: TRBJ2-2
CDR3aa: ASSLAGNTGELF

v_gene: TRBV27
j_gene: TRBJ2-6
CDR3aa: ASSPVLSTGANVLT

v_gene: TRBV28
j_gene: TRBJ2-7
CDR3aa: ASTLGLDPPYEQY

v_gene: TRBV5-1
j_gene: TRBJ2-7
CDR3aa: ASSIDTSGFTYEQY

v_gene: TRBV12-2
j_gene: TRBJ2-2
CDR3aa: ASRSQGVPEAGELF

v_gene: TRBV7-2
j_gene: TRBJ2-5
CDR3aa: ASSLVGQGAPSQETQY

v_gene: TRBV7-2
j_gene: TRBJ2-7
CDR3aa: ASRPSPGTGVYEQY

v_gene: TRBV6-2/TRBV6-3
j_gene: TRBJ2-1
CDR3aa: ASSSSGRDLGEQF

v_gene: TRBV10-1
j_gene: TRBJ2-3
CDR3aa: ASAGTGYTDTQY

v_gene: TRBV12-3/TRBV12-4
j_gene: TRBJ2-5
CDR3aa: ASSSTGETQY

v_gene: TRBV6-5
j_gene: TRBJ1-5
CDR3aa: ASRPQGHGNQPQH

v_gene: TRBV9
j_gene: TRBJ2-1
CDR3aa: ASGGRLYNEQF

v_gene: TRBV14
j_gene: TRBJ2-7
CDR3aa: ASSQDRGEQY

v_gene: TRBV7-2
j_gene: TRBJ1-1
CDR3aa: ASSLGSRGSNGPSTEAF

v_gene: TRBV4-1
j_gene: TRBJ2-5
CDR3aa: ASSHLLAGFQETQY

v_gene: TRBV6-1
j_gene: TRBJ1-5
CDR3aa: ASSEMGGRGVAQH

v_gene: TRBV29-1
j_gene: TRBJ2-7
CDR3aa: SVAGDRGSYEQY

v_gene: TRBV7-9
j_gene: TRBJ2-1
CDR3aa: ASSLGQGAGSLSHEQF

v_gene: TRBV7-6
j_gene: TRBJ2-5
CDR3aa: ASSSYGGGQETQY

v_gene: TRBV10-1
j_gene: TRBJ1-3
CDR3aa: ASSESTYRGWGGNTIY

v_gene: TRBV28
j_gene: TRBJ2-1
CDR3aa: ASSPPGQGATNEQF

v_gene: TRBV9
j_gene: TRBJ1-1
CDR3aa: ASSVVAQGGTEAF

v_gene: TRBV11-2
j_gene: TRBJ2-1
CDR3aa: ASSVLAGPYNEQF

v_gene: TRBV27
j_gene: TRBJ2-7
CDR3aa: ASSAGTSGMYEQY

v_gene: TRBV5-4
j_gene: TRBJ1-2
CDR3aa: ASSLVGAVYGYT

v_gene: TRBV4-2
j_gene: TRBJ2-7
CDR3aa: ASSQESQGLDEQY

v_gene: TRBV27
j_gene: TRBJ1-5
CDR3aa: ASSLAGQGNQPQH

v_gene: TRBV5-3
j_gene: TRBJ2-1
CDR3aa: ARNTGGGLGNEQF

v_gene: TRBV18
j_gene: TRBJ1-4
CDR3aa: ASSPNAGLGEKLF

v_gene: TRBV6-6
j_gene: TRBJ1-3
CDR3aa: ASSTGSGNTIY

v_gene: TRBV21-1
j_gene: TRBJ1-2
CDR3aa: ASRPTGTGGANGYT

v_gene: TRBV29-1
j_gene: TRBJ2-1
CDR3aa: SVEGPSTSGRLPSYNEQF

v_gene: TRBV20-1
j_gene: TRBJ1-2
CDR3aa: SAIGEGGYT

v_gene: TRBV5-1
j_gene: TRBJ2-3
CDR3aa: ASSFRTSGSSTDTQY

v_gene: TRBV3-1/TRBV3-2
j_gene: TRBJ1-4
CDR3aa: ASSRDSNEKLF

v_gene: TRBV7-9
j_gene: TRBJ2-5
CDR3aa: ASSPQGQETQY

v_gene: TRBV7-6
j_gene: TRBJ1-1
CDR3aa: ASSVQGGMNTEAF